The 19 T cell receptor beta chains reported below all come from one sample, sequenced in a study of cytomegalovirus exposure and HLA in healthy donors (dated by TCRdb to about 2017). The receptor library was made with the immunoSEQ multiplex PCR assay. The multiplex PCR relied on a mix of 60 forward primers for TCR Vbeta segments and 13 reverse primers for TCR Jbeta segments. TCRdb took this table from immuneACCESS and kept in-frame rearrangements with V and J called. Such tables lack part of the clones; where checked against another copy, unresolved V genes explain under half of the gap, and the rest is unexplained. The sample profile shows 150,000 or so clones; 65% to 85% of them were found once. The ten largest clones represent around 7% of the sample. The specimen sequenced was PBMCs. The receptors were sampled from a woman in her thirties or forties in good health and CMV-seropositive.

The CDR3 protein is CASSSGGGGNQPQHF. The CDR3 bases are TGTGCCAGCAGTTCCGGCGGAGGGGGCAATCAGCCCCAGCATTTT. The chain has TRBV28 and TRBJ1-5; maybe TRBD1 (5 bases). The V end lost 4 bases, the J end lost 2 bases, and 12 bases lay between the germline ends. Germline lookup yields CDR1 MDHEN and CDR2 SYDVKM. CDR3 size: 15 residues. Looking up the rest from reference TRBV28 and TRBJ1-5 gives the full variable domain: DVKVTQSSRYLVKRTGEKVFLECVQDMDHENMFWYRQDPGLGLRLIYFSYDVKMKEKGDIPEGYSVSREKKERFSLILESASTNQTSMYLCASSSGGGGNQPQHFGDGTRLSIL.

DNA for the CDR3: TGTGCCAGCACCGGACTACTCTCGGCGGATACGCAGTATTTT. Its translation: CASTGLLSADTQYF. This chain joins TRBV6-5 and TRBJ2-3, with D tentatively TRBD2 (6 bases). The germline V gene has CDR1 MNHEY and CDR2 SVGAGI. CDR3 length: 14 residues. V was pared by 7 bases and J by 6 bases, with 17 bases between.

The genes are TRBV4-2 and TRBJ2-5; 7 bases fit TRBD1. Germline-derived CDR1 and CDR2 are LGHNA and YNFKEQ. CDR3 length equals 14 residues. The V and J ends lost 4 bases and 2 bases, in that order; junction bases with no gene match: 4. CDR3 sequence reads: CASSLDRRQETQYF. In DNA form, the CDR3 reads TGTGCCAGCAGCCTGGACAGGCGACAAGAGACCCAGTACTTC.

DNA of the CDR3: TGTGCCAGCTCGACAGGGCGGACCGATAGCAATCAGCCCCAGCATTTT. It specifies CASSTGRTDSNQPQHF. The chain employs TRBV6-6 and TRBJ1-5; 7 positions agree with TRBD1. CDR3 length equals 16 residues. Germline CDR1 is MNHNY and CDR2 is SVGAGI (reference sequence). V lost 8 bases, J lost 0 bases, and 10 bases stayed unmatched.

The J gene is TRBJ1-1, the V gene TRBV6-5; TRBD1 might be the D (5 bases). V lost 2 bases and J lost 4, with 17 bases in between. The length of the CDR3 is 16 residues. CDR1 and CDR2 (germline): MNHEY, SVGAGI. This chain's CDR3 is CASSYGQGAAGTEAFF. The CDR3 coding sequence is TGTGCCAGCAGTTACGGTCAGGGTGCAGCGGGCACTGAAGCTTTCTTT.

A single count supports this clone. This chain uses TRBV6-5 with TRBJ2-1, with a tentative D call TRBD1 (5 bases). The CDR3 contains 15 residues. Per germline, CDR1 MNHEY and CDR2 SVGAGI. The V end lost 2 bases, the J end lost 5 bases, and 13 bases lay between the germline ends. The CDR3 region has the DNA TGTGCCAGCAGTTACAGGGGCGACAGTAACAATGAGCAGTTCTTC. This translates into CASSYRGDSNNEQFF.

The chain couples TRBV4-1 to TRBJ1-1, with 9 bases that match TRBD1. The CDR3 runs to 14 residues. The J segment lost 7 bases and the V segment lost 4 bases, leaving 7 bases of the junction unmatched. The germline gives CDR1 MGHRA, CDR2 YSYEKL. Here the CDR3 reads CASSRDRGFLEAFF. For the CDR3, the DNA is TGCGCCAGCAGCCGAGACAGGGGGTTTCTTGAAGCTTTCTTT.

V gene TRBV11-2 combines with J gene TRBJ2-2; 9 bases match TRBD2. Germline values: CDR1 SGHAT, CDR2 FQNNGV. This CDR3 region has 15 residues. V lost 1 base to trimming and J lost 6 bases; unmatched junction nucleotides: 3. The CDR3 sequence: CASSLVAGVAGELFF. The CDR3, as DNA: TGTGCCAGCAGCTTAGTAGCGGGGGTGGCCGGGGAGCTGTTTTTT.

This chain joins TRBV9 and TRBJ2-5, with 9 bases fitting TRBD2. V lost 2 bases and J lost 4; bases outside the gene matches: 6. CDR3 length: 15 amino acids. The germline gives CDR1 SGDLS, CDR2 YYNGEE. The DNA for the CDR3 is TGTGCCAGCAGCGTGGGCGGGGGGGCCGTAGAGACCCAGTACTTC. This codes for CASSVGGGAVETQYF.

This chain uses TRBV5-6 with TRBJ1-1; 8 bases map to TRBD1. V lost 1 base to trimming and J lost 1 base; unmatched junction nucleotides: 6. There are 16 residues in the CDR3. Germline CDR1 reads SGHDT; CDR2 reads YYEEEE. For the CDR3, the DNA is TGTGCCAGCAGCTTGTGGTTTGGGACAGGGAACACTGAAGCTTTCTTT. It encodes CASSLWFGTGNTEAFF. Full variable domain (remainder filled in from reference TRBV5-6 and TRBJ1-1): DAGVTQSPTHLIKTRGQQVTLRCSPKSGHDTVSWYQQALGQGPQFIFQYYEEEERQRGNFPDRFSGHQFPNYSSELNVNALLLGDSALYLCASSLWFGTGNTEAFFGQGTRLTVV.

The CDR3 sequence is CASSITPSGANYGYTF. The DNA of the CDR3 is TGTGCCAGTAGTATAACACCGTCGGGGGCTAACTATGGCTACACCTTC. The chain carries TRBV19 and TRBJ1-2; D possibly corresponds to TRBD1 (5 bases). This CDR3 is built from 16 residues. Looked up from germline, CDR1 is LNHDA and CDR2 is SQIVND (reference sequence). With 2 bases removed from V and 0 bases from J, the gap between germline ends came to 13 bases.

V gene TRBV28 combines with J gene TRBJ1-3, with D tentatively TRBD1 (6 bases). Germline assignment: CDR1 MDHEN and CDR2 SYDVKM. This CDR3 spans 14 amino acids. V was pared by 2 bases and J by 2 bases, with 7 bases between. Here the CDR3 DNA reads TGTGCCAGCAGTTTAGCAGGGGCTGGAAACACCATATATTTT. Translating it yields CASSLAGAGNTIYF.

This sequence joins TRBV19 and TRBJ1-4; 9 bases map to TRBD1. CDR1 is LNHDA, CDR2 SQIVND, per germline (reference sequence). V lost 9 bases, J lost 6 bases, and 11 bases stayed unmatched. This CDR3 comprises 15 residues. CDR3: CASAGTGKGYEKLFF. The DNA of the CDR3 is TGTGCCAGCGCCGGGACAGGGAAAGGATATGAAAAACTGTTTTTT.

V is TRBV28 and J is TRBJ2-1, with unresolved D. Trimming cost V 5 bases and J 6 bases, with 14 bases left between them. Germline V gene sequence: CDR1 MDHEN, CDR2 SYDVKM. The CDR3 is 14 amino acids. The CDR3, as DNA: TGTGCCAGCAGTATAATAAGAGAGAGCAATGAGCAGTTCTTC. It codes for CASSIIRESNEQFF.

The chain joins TRBV19 to TRBJ1-1; D is possibly TRBD1 (5 bases). The length of the CDR3 is 15 residues. Trimming cost V 3 bases and J 1 base, with 12 bases left between them. Germline-derived CDR1 and CDR2 are LNHDA and SQIVND (reference sequence). In DNA form, the CDR3 reads TGTGCCAGTAGTATGACTCCAGGGAAGAACACTGAAGCTTTCTTT. Translated, it gives CASSMTPGKNTEAFF.

This clone has only one observation. The gene calls are TRBV30 and TRBJ2-3; TRBD1 matches 8 bases. V lost 2 bases to trimming and J lost 5 bases; unmatched junction nucleotides: 12. Germline lookup yields CDR1 GTSNPN and CDR2 SVGIG (reference sequence). This CDR3 comprises 16 residues. CDR3 sequence: CAWSSKRTGSGDTQYF. The DNA for the CDR3 is TGTGCCTGGAGTTCGAAGCGGACAGGGAGTGGAGATACGCAGTATTTT. The complete variable domain, with remaining parts taken from reference TRBV30 and TRBJ2-3, reads SQTIHQWPATLVQPVGSPLSLECTVEGTSNPNLYWYRQAAGRGLQLLFYSVGIGQISSEVPQNLSASRPQDRQFILSSKKLLLSDSGFYLCAWSSKRTGSGDTQYFGPGTRLTVL.

V is TRBV30 and J is TRBJ1-1, with D perhaps matching TRBD1 (5 bases). From germline, CDR1 is GTSNPN and CDR2 SVGIG (reference sequence). CDR3 length equals 14 residues. The germline V and J ends were trimmed by 3 bases and 1 base, with 12 bases remaining between them. The CDR3 loop is CAWRRQNQNTEAFF. The CDR3 coding sequence is TGTGCCTGGAGGAGACAGAATCAGAACACTGAAGCTTTCTTT.

For this clone: Germline and junction disagree at one end, which may indicate a read error. This rearrangement joins TRBV2 to TRBJ1-4; possibly TRBD1 for D (5 bases). CDR3 length equals 14 residues. In germline, CDR1 is SNHLY, CDR2 FYNNEI. The CDR3 bases are TGTGCCAGCAGGGAAGACAGAAGTAATGAAAAACTGTTTTTT. As protein: CASREDRSNEKLFF.

This clone showed up just a few times. The sample carries other DNA sequences with the same CDR3. V usage is TRBV9 and J usage is TRBJ1-4, with TRBD1 matching over 8 bases. The CDR3 extends over 14 amino acids. The V gene's germline CDR1 is SGDLS and CDR2 YYNGEE. V lost 2 bases to trimming and J lost 7 bases; unmatched junction nucleotides: 4. CDR3 amino acids: CASSVGQGGEKLFF. CDR3 bases: TGTGCCAGCAGCGTCGGACAGGGTGGTGAAAAACTGTTTTTT.